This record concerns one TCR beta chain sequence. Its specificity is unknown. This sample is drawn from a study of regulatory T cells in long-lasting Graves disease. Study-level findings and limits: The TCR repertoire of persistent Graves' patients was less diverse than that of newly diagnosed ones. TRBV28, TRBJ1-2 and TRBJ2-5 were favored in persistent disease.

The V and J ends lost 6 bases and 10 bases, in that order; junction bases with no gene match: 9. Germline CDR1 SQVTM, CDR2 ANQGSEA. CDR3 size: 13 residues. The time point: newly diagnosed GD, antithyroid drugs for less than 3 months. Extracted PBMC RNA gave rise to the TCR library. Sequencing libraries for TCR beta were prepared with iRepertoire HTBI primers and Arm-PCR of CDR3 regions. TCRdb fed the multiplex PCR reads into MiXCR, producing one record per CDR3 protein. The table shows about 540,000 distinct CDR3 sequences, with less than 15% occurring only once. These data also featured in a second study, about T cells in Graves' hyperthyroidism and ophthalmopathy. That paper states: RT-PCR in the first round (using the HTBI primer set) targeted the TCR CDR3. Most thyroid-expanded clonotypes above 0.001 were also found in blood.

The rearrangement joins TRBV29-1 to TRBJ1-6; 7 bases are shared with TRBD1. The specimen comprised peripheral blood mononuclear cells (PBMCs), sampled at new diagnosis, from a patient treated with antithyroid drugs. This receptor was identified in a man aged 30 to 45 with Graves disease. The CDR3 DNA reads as TGCAGCGTGGGAGACAGGGTAGTGTCACCCCTCCACTTT. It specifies CSVGDRVVSPLHF.